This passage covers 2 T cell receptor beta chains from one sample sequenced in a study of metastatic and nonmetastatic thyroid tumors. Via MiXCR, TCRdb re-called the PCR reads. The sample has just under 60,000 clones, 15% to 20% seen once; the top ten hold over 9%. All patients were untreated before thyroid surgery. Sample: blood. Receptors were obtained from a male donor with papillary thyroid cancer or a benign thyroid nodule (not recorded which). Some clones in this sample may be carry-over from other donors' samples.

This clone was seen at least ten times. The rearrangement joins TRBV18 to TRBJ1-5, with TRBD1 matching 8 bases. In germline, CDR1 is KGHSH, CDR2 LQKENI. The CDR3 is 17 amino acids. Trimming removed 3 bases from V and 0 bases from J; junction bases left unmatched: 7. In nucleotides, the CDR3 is TGTGCCAGCTCACCGGGACAGGTTTCGAATAGCAATCAGCCCCAGCATTTT. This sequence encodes CASSPGQVSNSNQPQHF.

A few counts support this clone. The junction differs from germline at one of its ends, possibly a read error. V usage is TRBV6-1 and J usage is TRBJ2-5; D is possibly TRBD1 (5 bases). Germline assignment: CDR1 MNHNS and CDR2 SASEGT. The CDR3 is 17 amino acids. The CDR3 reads CASSEAVVGPFQDTQYF. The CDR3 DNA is TGTGCCAGCAGTGAAGCAGTTGTGGGGCCCTTCCAAGATACCCAGTACTTC.